Each of the 23 T cell receptor beta chains below was sequenced from the same sample in a study of blood T cell repertoires in COVID-19. Produced via immunoSEQ multiplex PCR; TCRdb's table is partial and in-frame only. Of about 27,000 clones listed, around 65% are singletons. Sequencing was performed on peripheral blood. These receptors originate from a man between 60 and 70 years old with active or convalescent COVID-19.

Comments on this clone: At one of its ends the junction is not consistent with the germline gene, which may arise from a read error. The chain has TRBV5-5 and TRBJ2-7, with TRBD2 matching over 8 bases. The germline V gene encodes CDR1 SGHKS and CDR2 YYEKEE (reference sequence). CDR3 length equals 14 residues. The CDR3 protein is CASSLDSPGGEQYF. CDR3 sequence (DNA): TGTGCCAGTAGCTTGGATAGCCCGGGGGGGGAGCAGTACTTC.

The chain has TRBV30 and TRBJ1-1, with 8 bases lining up with TRBD1. Trimming took 0 bases from V and 7 from J; bases not matched to a gene: 4. Looked up from germline, CDR1 is GTSNPN and CDR2 is SVGIG (reference sequence). This CDR3 contains 13 residues. In DNA form, the CDR3 reads TGTGCCTGGAGTGTAACAGGGGGTTTTGAAGCTTTCTTT. Translated, it gives CAWSVTGGFEAFF.

The CDR3 loop is CASSPDNRKGNTIYF. The CDR3 coding sequence is TGTGCCAGCAGCCCCGACAACCGTAAAGGAAACACCATATATTTT. This chain uses TRBV3-1 (or the pseudogene TRBV3-2) with TRBJ1-3, with unresolved D. The V and J ends lost 4 bases and 4 bases respectively, with 14 bases between them. The CDR3 runs to 15 residues. Germline lookup yields CDR1 LGHDT and CDR2 YNNKEL (reference sequence).

The V and J genes are TRBV27 and TRBJ2-3; 10 bases fit TRBD2. Germline trimming cut 3 bases from V and 5 bases from J; bases unmatched to any gene: 2. This CDR3 region has 14 residues. Germline CDR1 reads MNHEY; CDR2 reads SMNVEV (reference sequence). The CDR3 DNA follows: TGTGCCAGCAGTTTCAGACTAGCGGGAGATACGCAGTATTTT. Translating gives CASSFRLAGDTQYF.

A note on this clone: Other nucleotide sequences in the sample specify the same CDR3. The rearrangement uses TRBV11-2 and TRBJ1-3, with TRBD1 identical over 9 bases. CDR1 is SGHAT and CDR2 is FQNNGV in the germline V gene. The junction had 6 bases not matched to a gene; V was cut back by 6 bases and J by 0 bases. The CDR3 length is 16 residues. The CDR3: CASRKRTGASGNTIYF. CDR3 nucleotide sequence: TGTGCCAGCAGGAAAAGGACAGGGGCCTCTGGAAACACCATATATTTT.

This sequence joins TRBV4-1 and TRBJ1-4; 7 bases are shared with TRBD1. The CDR3 covers 13 residues. The J segment lost 8 bases and the V segment lost 4 bases, leaving 4 bases of the junction unmatched. Per germline, CDR1 MGHRA and CDR2 YSYEKL. The CDR3 here is CASSRQGQEKLFF. The CDR3 bases are TGCGCCAGCAGCCGCCAGGGACAGGAAAAACTGTTTTTT.

This chain links TRBV28 with TRBJ2-3; 10 nucleotides line up with TRBD2. Looked up from germline, CDR1 is MDHEN and CDR2 is SYDVKM. This CDR3 is 18 amino acids long. V shed 6 bases and J 2 bases; nucleotides not matched to a gene: 14. This chain's CDR3 is CASSPFFLAGVVTDTQYF. The CDR3 nucleotides read TGTGCCAGCAGCCCCTTCTTTCTAGCGGGAGTGGTCACAGATACGCAGTATTTT. Based on the CDR3 plus reference TRBV28 and TRBJ2-3, the full variable domain is DVKVTQSSRYLVKRTGEKVFLECVQDMDHENMFWYRQDPGLGLRLIYFSYDVKMKEKGDIPEGYSVSREKKERFSLILESASTNQTSMYLCASSPFFLAGVVTDTQYFGPGTRLTVL.

The chain links TRBV9 to TRBJ1-6, with D possibly matching TRBD1 (5 bases). Trimming left V 4 bases short and J 0 bases short, with 11 bases between. The CDR3 extends over 16 amino acids. Germline V gives CDR1 SGDLS, CDR2 YYNGEE. CDR3 sequence (DNA): TGTGCCAGCAGCTCGAGACAGAGCTCCTATAATTCACCCCTCCACTTT. Residues: CASSSRQSSYNSPLHF.

This chain joins TRBV2 and TRBJ2-2, with 7 bases matching TRBD1. J gave up 2 bases and V 6 bases, and 6 bases lay outside the gene matches. CDR1 is SNHLY, CDR2 FYNNEI, per germline. The length of the CDR3 is 15 residues. CDR3 nucleotides: TGTGCCAGCAGGCCGGGACAGCTAAACACCGGGGAGCTGTTTTTT. Translated: CASRPGQLNTGELFF.

Only one count was recorded for this clone. This rearrangement joins TRBV18 to TRBJ2-7; 10 nucleotides align to TRBD2. CDR3 length equals 14 residues. Germline lookup yields CDR1 KGHSH and CDR2 LQKENI. V shed 3 bases, J shed 2 bases, and the junction held 1 base outside the gene matches. The CDR3 loop is CASSPGLATYEQYF. The DNA for the CDR3 is TGTGCCAGCTCACCGGGACTAGCGACCTACGAGCAGTACTTC.

The chain recombines TRBV7-2 with TRBJ1-1; D might be TRBD1 (5 bases). Trimming shortened V by 5 bases and J by 6 bases, and 16 bases separated the two germline ends. The germline CDR1 and CDR2 sequences are SGHTA and FQGNSA. The CDR3 spans 14 residues. The CDR3: CASSPFGQKAEAFF. CDR3 DNA sequence: TGTGCCAGCAGCCCATTCGGACAAAAGGCTGAAGCTTTCTTT.

The J gene is TRBJ2-1, the V gene TRBV5-5, with 8 bases fitting TRBD1. After removal of 2 bases from V and 5 bases from J, the junction contained 6 bases not matched to a gene. Germline loops: CDR1 SGHKS, CDR2 YYEKEE (reference sequence). The CDR3 is made up of 15 amino acids. In DNA form, the CDR3 reads TGTGCCAGCAGCTTCGGACAGGGCGGGCACAATGAGCAGTTCTTC. Translation gives CASSFGQGGHNEQFF.

This chain connects TRBV5-1 to TRBJ2-3, with 9 bases aligning to TRBD1. The length of the CDR3 is 16 residues. Germline CDR1 reads SGHRS; CDR2 reads YFSETQ. The junction had 8 bases not matched to a gene; V was cut back by 2 bases and J by 4 bases. CDR3 loop: CASSLTGGAGSDTQYF. The CDR3 DNA reads as TGCGCCAGCAGCTTAACAGGGGGCGCAGGGTCAGATACGCAGTATTTT.

Comment on this clone: It is unclear where the CDR3 begins or ends on the DNA, so no DNA is shown, and the CDR3 is as TCRdb lists it. This CDR3 reads CASSKVGQGAIGELFF. The V gene is TRBV21-1, the J gene TRBJ2-2; TRBD1 is the table's D call, not checked against the DNA. TRBV21-1 is assigned pseudogene status. The CDR3 is 16 residues long, counting both termini.

The chain recombines TRBV19 with TRBJ2-7; 9 bases are shared with TRBD2. V gave up 3 bases and J gave up 2 bases; unmatched junction bases: 5. CDR1 is LNHDA, CDR2 SQIVND, per germline (reference sequence). This CDR3 comprises 15 residues. In DNA, the CDR3 is TGTGCCAGTAGTATTCGAGCTAGCGGGGCCTACGAGCAGTACTTC. Protein sequence: CASSIRASGAYEQYF.

This chain connects TRBV6-6 to TRBJ2-2; tentatively, D is TRBD2 (6 bases). Germline values: CDR1 MNHNY, CDR2 SVGAGI (reference sequence). V was trimmed by 0 bases and J by 6 bases, leaving 11 bases between them. The CDR3 sequence is 15 residues long. CDR3 bases: TGTGCCAGCAGTTACTCGCGGGGAGTTGCCGGGGAGCTGTTTTTT. Its protein product is CASSYSRGVAGELFF.

This clone was counted only a few times. V gene TRBV6-5 combines with J gene TRBJ1-4; D not resolved. With 7 bases removed from V and 1 base from J, the gap between germline ends came to 10 bases. Per germline, CDR1 MNHEY and CDR2 SVGAGI. CDR3 length equals 14 residues. CDR3 sequence: CASTVGGTNEKLFF. CDR3 DNA: TGTGCCAGCACCGTAGGAGGAACTAATGAAAAACTGTTTTTT.

The CDR3 bases are TGTGCCAGCAGCTTCCAAATGCAGGGTTCACCCCTCCACTTT. This sequence encodes CASSFQMQGSPLHF. The J gene is TRBJ1-6, the V gene TRBV4-2; perhaps TRBD1 as D (5 bases). The CDR3 runs to 14 residues. Germline CDR1 and CDR2: LGHNA and YNFKEQ. Trimming stripped 5 bases from V and 9 bases from J, with 14 bases between.

This chain joins TRBV6-6 and TRBJ1-3; TRBD1 is a possible D gene (6 bases). The CDR3 has 15 amino acids. Germline loops: CDR1 MNHNY, CDR2 SVGAGI (reference sequence). Trimming removed 9 bases from V and 3 bases from J, with 18 bases in between. CDR3 sequence: CASIIQAGVGNTIYF. CDR3 nucleotide sequence: TGTGCCAGTATAATCCAGGCAGGGGTTGGAAACACCATATATTTT.

V usage is TRBV30 and J usage is TRBJ1-5; D remains unclear. Germline loops: CDR1 GTSNPN, CDR2 SVGIG (reference sequence). The CDR3 sequence is 15 residues long. Trimming pared 3 bases from V and 0 bases from J, leaving 12 bases between. Here the CDR3 DNA reads TGTGCCTGGAGACCAGGCGCCTATAGCAATCAGCCCCAGCATTTT. Protein: CAWRPGAYSNQPQHF. The whole variable domain, remainder taken from reference TRBV30 and TRBJ1-5, is SQTIHQWPATLVQPVGSPLSLECTVEGTSNPNLYWYRQAAGRGLQLLFYSVGIGQISSEVPQNLSASRPQDRQFILSSKKLLLSDSGFYLCAWRPGAYSNQPQHFGDGTRLSIL.

The rearrangement uses TRBV7-3 and TRBJ2-2; 9 positions agree with TRBD2. Germline CDR1 reads SGHTA; CDR2 reads FQGTGA. V gave up 6 bases and J gave up 3 bases; unmatched junction bases: 2. The CDR3 length is 14 residues. In DNA, the CDR3 is TGTGCCAGCAGGTGGACTAGCGACACCGGGGAGCTGTTTTTT. Protein: CASRWTSDTGELFF.

The J gene is TRBJ2-5, the V gene TRBV7-9, with 9 bases matching TRBD1. The ends lost 6 bases at V and 4 bases at J; junction bases unmatched: 9. The CDR3 length is 15 residues. Looked up from germline, CDR1 is SEHNR and CDR2 is FQNEAQ (reference sequence). This chain's CDR3 is CASRGRGTGPETQYF. The CDR3, as DNA: TGTGCCAGCAGAGGTCGGGGGACAGGGCCAGAGACCCAGTACTTC.

The chain uses TRBV5-1 and TRBJ2-1, with TRBD2 matching 8 bases. J lost 7 bases, V lost 4 bases, and 4 bases had no gene match. This CDR3 is 13 amino acids long. Germline V gene data show CDR1 as SGHRS and CDR2 as YFSETQ. The DNA of the CDR3 is TGCGCCAGCAGCCCCGCGGGGGGAAATGAGCAGTTCTTC. Its protein product is CASSPAGGNEQFF.